This entry lists 17 T cell receptor beta chains sequenced from one sample in a study of cytomegalovirus exposure and HLA in healthy donors. The PCR ran on 60 Vbeta and 13 Jbeta primers. Here immunoSEQ multiplex PCR was the method, and the copy in TCRdb shows in-frame clones only, minus some. The repertoire includes over 100,000 clones, approximately 10% of them detected once, and roughly 7% sits in the top ten. Sequencing was done on a sample of PBMCs. Every receptor here comes from a woman in her 40s in good health and CMV-seropositive.

V is TRBV5-4 and J is TRBJ2-5; D call uncertain. The germline V and J ends were trimmed by 3 bases and 1 base, with 10 bases remaining between them. Per the germline V gene, CDR1 is SGHNT and CDR2 is YYREEE (reference sequence). CDR3 size: 14 residues. DNA for the CDR3: TGTGCCAGCAGCTCCACCCAGATCCAAGAGACCCAGTACTTC. Its translation is CASSSTQIQETQYF.

Only a few counts were recorded for this clone. This CDR3 is also generated by other DNA sequences in the sample. V is TRBV7-2 and J is TRBJ2-1, with TRBD1 identical over 8 bases. CDR1 and CDR2 (germline): SGHTA, FQGNSA. V dropped 5 bases and J dropped 3; count of bases not matched to a gene: 6. This CDR3 is 15 amino acids long. The CDR3 region is CASSPDRGGYNEQFF. The CDR3 DNA reads TGTGCCAGCAGCCCTGACAGGGGAGGCTACAATGAGCAGTTCTTC.

The chain employs TRBV5-1 and TRBJ2-7; TRBD1 might be the D (6 bases). Germline V gives CDR1 SGHRS, CDR2 YFSETQ. The CDR3 has 16 residues. Trimming cost V 0 bases and J 5 bases, with 18 bases left between them. CDR3 sequence reads: CASSLATLQGSHEQYF. CDR3 DNA: TGCGCCAGCAGCTTGGCTACACTGCAGGGGTCCCACGAGCAGTACTTC.

This clone has more than one count but fewer than ten. V usage is TRBV6-1 and J usage is TRBJ1-1; D is ambiguous. Trimming shortened V by 6 bases and J by 3 bases, and 11 bases separated the two germline ends. Germline V gene data show CDR1 as MNHNS and CDR2 as SASEGT. The CDR3 runs 13 residues. Here the CDR3 reads CASRAGGYTEAFF. For the CDR3, the DNA is TGTGCCAGCAGGGCGGGTGGTTACACTGAAGCTTTCTTT.

This rearrangement joins TRBV9 to TRBJ2-2; 9 bases are a match to TRBD2. V shed 6 bases and J 0 bases; nucleotides not matched to a gene: 12. Germline V CDR1 and CDR2: SGDLS, YYNGEE. This CDR3 spans 18 amino acids. CDR3 in amino acids: CASTHREGLASNTGELFF. The CDR3 DNA follows: TGTGCCAGCACCCACCGAGAGGGACTAGCCTCGAACACCGGGGAGCTGTTTTTT.

In this sample, this clone turned up a few times. The V gene is TRBV19, the J gene TRBJ1-2, with 10 bases matching TRBD1. V lost 4 bases to trimming and J lost 2 bases; unmatched junction nucleotides: 16. This CDR3 region has 19 residues. The germline V gene has CDR1 LNHDA and CDR2 SQIVND (reference sequence). The CDR3 loop reads CASSNSGGYPGQGNYGYTF. CDR3 bases: TGTGCCAGTAGTAACTCGGGAGGATACCCGGGACAGGGGAACTATGGCTACACCTTC. The entire variable domain, with the rest obtained from reference TRBV19 and TRBJ1-2, is as follows: DGGITQSPKYLFRKEGQNVTLSCEQNLNHDAMYWYRQDPGQGLRLIYYSQIVNDFQKGDIAEGYSVSREKKESFPLTVTSAQKNPTAFYLCASSNSGGYPGQGNYGYTFGSGTRLTVV.

This clone was seen a few times. The chain links TRBV29-1 to TRBJ1-2; 9 bases are shared with TRBD1. The ends lost 6 bases at V and 6 bases at J; junction bases unmatched: 2. Germline CDR1 and CDR2: SQVTM and ANQGSEA. This CDR3 comprises 11 residues. The CDR3 loop is CSVTGGDGYTF. The CDR3 bases are TGCAGCGTGACAGGGGGAGATGGCTACACCTTC.

This clone was found a few times. The rearrangement uses TRBV7-8 and TRBJ2-3; 7 bases agree with TRBD1. Trimming took 5 bases from V and 1 from J; bases not matched to a gene: 6. CDR1 and CDR2 (germline): SGHVS, FQNEAQ. This CDR3 spans 15 amino acids. The CDR3 coding sequence is TGTGCCAGCAGCCCAGACAGGGTTCGCACAGATACGCAGTATTTT. Its translation is CASSPDRVRTDTQYF.

The chain has TRBV5-5 and TRBJ2-2; D is uncertain. V lost 4 bases and J lost 0, with 4 bases in between. This CDR3 is built from 13 residues. Germline V gene data show CDR1 as SGHKS and CDR2 as YYEKEE (reference sequence). The CDR3 protein is CASSPSNTGELFF. In DNA, the CDR3 is TGTGCCAGCAGCCCTTCGAACACCGGGGAGCTGTTTTTT.

This clone showed up just a few times. The J gene is TRBJ1-5, the V gene TRBV10-1; TRBD1 is a possible D gene (5 bases). Trimming pared 0 bases from V and 7 bases from J, leaving 7 bases between. Per the germline V gene, CDR1 is WNHNN and CDR2 is SYGVQD (reference sequence). The CDR3 has 13 amino acids. CDR3 sequence: CASSESGGQPQHF. For the CDR3, the DNA is TGCGCCAGCAGTGAGTCTGGGGGGCAGCCCCAGCATTTT.

This clone was picked up a small number of times. The chain recombines TRBV6-1 with TRBJ1-2; the match to TRBD1 covers 7 bases. Germline V gene lookup returns CDR1 MNHNS and CDR2 SASEGT. Trimming removed 4 bases from V and 4 bases from J; junction bases left unmatched: 6. The CDR3 spans 14 residues. The CDR3 coding sequence is TGTGCCAGCAGTGCGGGACAGCAGCTCTATGGCTACACCTTC. It yields the protein CASSAGQQLYGYTF.

This clone has more than one count but fewer than ten. The chain couples TRBV18 to TRBJ1-2; 7 bases line up with TRBD1. This CDR3 is built from 13 residues. Germline V gene sequence: CDR1 KGHSH, CDR2 LQKENI. V shed 6 bases, J shed 4 bases, and the junction held 5 bases outside the gene matches. Written as DNA, the CDR3 is TGTGCCAGCTCCATCGACAGGGTCTATGGCTACACCTTC. This codes for CASSIDRVYGYTF.

The V call is TRBV10-3, the J call TRBJ2-7, with D tentatively TRBD2 (6 bases). The CDR3 loop spans 16 amino acids. V was clipped by 2 bases and J by 1 base, with 15 bases between them. Looked up from germline, CDR1 is ENHRY and CDR2 is SYGVKD. In DNA, the CDR3 is TGTGCCATCAGTGAGGGGGCTAGCGCCGGATCCTACGAGCAGTACTTC. It encodes CAISEGASAGSYEQYF.

This clone was seen a handful of times. This sequence joins TRBV5-1 and TRBJ2-7; 7 bases agree with TRBD2. Germline values: CDR1 SGHRS, CDR2 YFSETQ. This CDR3 is 14 amino acids long. Trimming cost V 0 bases and J 6 bases; bases outside gene matches: 6. CDR3 protein: CASSLGAGSAEQYF. The CDR3 DNA follows: TGCGCCAGCAGCTTGGGAGCGGGGTCCGCCGAGCAGTACTTC.

This clone was found a few times. V is TRBV28 and J is TRBJ1-5; D possibly corresponds to TRBD1 (6 bases). The CDR3 covers 14 residues. The V gene lost 4 bases and the J gene lost 5 bases, with 12 bases spanning the gap. The germline CDR1 and CDR2 sequences are MDHEN and SYDVKM. Here the CDR3 DNA reads TGTGCCAGCAGTTCAACAGGGATGGATCAGCCCCAGCATTTT. It encodes CASSSTGMDQPQHF.

The chain employs TRBV13 and TRBJ2-1; 8 bases are a match to TRBD2. The germline CDR1 and CDR2 sequences are PRHDT and FYEKMQ (reference sequence). This CDR3 is 15 amino acids long. The junction had 3 bases not matched to a gene; V was cut back by 5 bases and J by 0 bases. The CDR3 nucleotides are TGTGCCAGCAGCCGGGGGGGGAGCTCCTACAATGAGCAGTTCTTC. It codes for CASSRGGSSYNEQFF.

This clone was seen only a few times. The chain is built from TRBV6-1 and TRBJ2-1, with 11 bases identical to TRBD2. The CDR3 length is 15 residues. V was pared by 4 bases and J by 6 bases, with 5 bases of the junction left unmatched. Germline V gives CDR1 MNHNS, CDR2 SASEGT. CDR3: CASSGIAGGLNEQFF. CDR3 DNA: TGTGCCAGCAGTGGGATAGCGGGGGGGCTCAATGAGCAGTTCTTC.